This passage covers 22 T cell receptor beta chains from one sample sequenced in a study of PD-1 blockade in classical Hodgkin lymphoma. Here immunoSEQ multiplex PCR was the method, and the copy in TCRdb shows in-frame clones only, minus some. The table lists some 50,000 clones, around 76% of them singletons. As to time point: cycle 4 day 1 (C4D1), after six to seven weeks of nivolumab. Relapse after autologous stem cell transplantation occurred in every patient, and brentuximab vedotin exposure varied. The input for sequencing was peripheral blood mononuclear cells (PBMCs), taken before the fourth cycle of nivolumab. The receptors were gathered from a human donor with classical Hodgkin lymphoma.

V usage is TRBV7-8 and J usage is TRBJ2-2, with D hard to call. The germline gives CDR1 SGHVS, CDR2 FQNEAQ. The germline V and J ends were trimmed by 0 bases and 7 bases, with 3 bases remaining between them. This CDR3 region has 12 residues. Here the CDR3 reads CASSLAVGELFF. The DNA for the CDR3 is TGTGCCAGCAGCTTAGCGGTCGGGGAGCTGTTTTTT.

The chain employs TRBV11-3 and TRBJ2-1; no definite D call. The ends were cut back, 4 bases at V and 7 bases at J, with 11 bases in the middle. This CDR3 is built from 13 residues. Germline lookup yields CDR1 SGHNT and CDR2 YENEEA. CDR3 protein: CASSSEGVNEQFF. For the CDR3, the DNA is TGTGCCAGCAGCTCCGAAGGAGTAAATGAGCAGTTCTTC.

To note about this clone: At the DNA level, this CDR3 is encoded by other sequences in the same sample as well. This rearrangement joins TRBV18 to TRBJ2-2; D unresolved. Germline CDR1 KGHSH, CDR2 LQKENI. CDR3 length equals 13 residues. The ends were cut back, 0 bases at V and 2 bases at J, with 1 base in the middle. The CDR3 nucleotides read TGTGCCAGCTCACCACCTAACACCGGGGAGCTGTTTTTT. Translated, it gives CASSPPNTGELFF.

The chain carries TRBV2 and TRBJ2-5; 7 bases match TRBD2. The V segment lost 3 bases and the J segment 2 bases; nucleotides outside the gene matches: 12. The CDR3 extends over 17 amino acids. CDR1 and CDR2 from the germline V gene are SNHLY and FYNNEI. CDR3 sequence (DNA): TGTGCCAGCAGTGATGTGGCGGGAGTGGGGAATCAAGAGACCCAGTACTTC. Protein: CASSDVAGVGNQETQYF.

The chain links TRBV29-1 to TRBJ2-7; 11 nucleotides line up with TRBD2. V dropped 6 bases and J dropped 7; count of bases not matched to a gene: 14. Germline loops: CDR1 SQVTM, CDR2 ANQGSEA. This CDR3 is 15 amino acids long. This CDR3 reads CSVAHRLAGLGEQYF. The CDR3 DNA reads TGCAGCGTCGCCCATAGACTAGCGGGGCTGGGGGAGCAGTACTTC.

The CDR3 DNA reads TGTGCCAGCAGCTTTGTTGCTACAGATACGCAGTATTTT. The encoded protein is CASSFVATDTQYF. The genes are TRBV11-2 and TRBJ2-3; the D is unclear. V was clipped by 3 bases and J by 3 bases, with 7 bases between them. The CDR3 covers 13 residues. The germline gives CDR1 SGHAT, CDR2 FQNNGV.

The chain is built from TRBV6-5 and TRBJ2-7; D is ambiguous. The CDR3 is 14 amino acids. From germline, CDR1 is MNHEY and CDR2 SVGAGI. With 7 bases removed from V and 0 bases from J, the gap between germline ends came to 13 bases. DNA for the CDR3: TGTGCCAGCAAACGGACCGTCGTCTCCTACGAGCAGTACTTC. The encoded protein is CASKRTVVSYEQYF.

The V and J genes are TRBV15 and TRBJ2-1; 10 bases align to TRBD2. The CDR3 runs to 18 residues. With V trimmed by 0 bases and J by 0 bases, 5 bases remained unmatched. Germline lookup yields CDR1 LNHNV and CDR2 YYDKDF (reference sequence). The CDR3 DNA is TGTGCCACCAGCAGAGATACTAGCGGGACTAGCTCCTACAATGAGCAGTTCTTC. Translated, it gives CATSRDTSGTSSYNEQFF.

This clone has only one observation. The rearrangement links TRBV5-5 to TRBJ1-2; 9 bases agree with TRBD1. The CDR3 is 13 residues long. CDR1 and CDR2 (germline): SGHKS, YYEKEE (reference sequence). Unmatched junction bases numbered 6, after V lost 5 bases and J lost 7 bases. The CDR3 DNA is TGTGCCAGCAGTTGGGGACAGGGAGGTGGCTACACCTTC. Translation: CASSWGQGGGYTF.

The gene calls are TRBV4-1 and TRBJ2-5; D is uncertain. The J call may be faulty, since TRBJ2-7 better matches the DNA end. There are 16 residues in the CDR3. Germline V lookup: CDR1 MGHRA, CDR2 YSYEKL. CDR3 sequence (DNA): TGCGCCAGCAGCCAAGAGCCCCGGAGCGTTGTGTACGAGCAGTACTTC. This gives the protein CASSQEPRSVVYEQYF.

This chain links TRBV7-2 with TRBJ2-7; 9 bases map to TRBD1. In germline, CDR1 is SGHTA, CDR2 FQGNSA. The CDR3 is 15 residues long. J was trimmed by 4 bases and V by 6 bases; bases with no gene match: 10. The CDR3 sequence is CASSPPGTGMYEQYF. In DNA, the CDR3 is TGTGCCAGCAGTCCCCCCGGGACAGGGATGTACGAGCAGTACTTC.

This clone was observed a single time. The gene calls are TRBV18 and TRBJ2-5, with D unresolved. V was cut by 0 bases and J by 5 bases, with 10 bases left in between. Germline CDR1 reads KGHSH; CDR2 reads LQKENI. The CDR3 length is 14 residues. DNA of the CDR3: TGTGCCAGCTCACCACCGATGAGACGCGAGACCCAGTACTTC. The encoded protein is CASSPPMRRETQYF.

V usage is TRBV7-2 and J usage is TRBJ1-5; D perhaps matches TRBD1 (5 bases). The CDR3 runs to 15 residues. Looked up from germline, CDR1 is SGHTA and CDR2 is FQGNSA. Trimming stripped 2 bases from V and 7 bases from J, with 15 bases between. Here the CDR3 DNA reads TGTGCCAGCAGCTTAACGCAGGGAGGCAGACAGCCCCAGCATTTT. It specifies CASSLTQGGRQPQHF.

This rearrangement joins TRBV5-8 to TRBJ2-7, with 8 bases lining up with TRBD1. V dropped 2 bases and J dropped 2; count of bases not matched to a gene: 3. The CDR3 spans 14 residues. The germline CDR1 and CDR2 sequences are SGHTS and YDEGEE. DNA of the CDR3: TGTGCCAGCAGCTTTCGGGACAGGCCCTACGAGCAGTACTTC. It codes for CASSFRDRPYEQYF.

The J gene is TRBJ1-3, the V gene TRBV4-1; D is ambiguous. V shed 0 bases and J shed 2 bases, with 5 bases lying between them. Germline assignment: CDR1 MGHRA and CDR2 YSYEKL. The CDR3 covers 14 residues. The CDR3 protein is CASSQDSTGNTIYF. The CDR3 bases are TGCGCCAGCAGCCAAGACAGTACTGGAAACACCATATATTTT.

This clone was seen once. The chain carries TRBV7-8 and TRBJ2-7, with a possible D match to TRBD2 (6 bases). V lost 5 bases and J 2 bases, leaving 16 bases between the germline ends. The length of the CDR3 is 15 residues. In germline, CDR1 is SGHVS, CDR2 FQNEAQ. Written as DNA, the CDR3 is TGTGCCAGCAGCCGTGTGGGAGGAGGGACCTACGAGCAGTACTTC. Translating it yields CASSRVGGGTYEQYF.

The chain is built from TRBV18 and TRBJ2-1, with D possibly called TRBD1 or TRBD2 (6 bases each). The germline V gene encodes CDR1 KGHSH and CDR2 LQKENI. V gave up 6 bases and J gave up 0 bases, with 15 bases separating them. The CDR3 sequence is 16 residues long. This chain's CDR3 is CASSPRGPNSYNEQFF. The CDR3, as DNA: TGTGCCAGCTCCCCCCGGGGGCCAAACTCCTACAATGAGCAGTTCTTC.

The chain links TRBV10-2 to TRBJ1-2; D call uncertain. Trimming pared 0 bases from V and 1 base from J, leaving 3 bases between. The CDR3 totals 13 residues. Germline values: CDR1 WSHSY, CDR2 SAAADI. The CDR3 DNA sequence: TGCGCCAGCAGTGAGTCAGATAACTATGGCTACACCTTC. This gives the protein CASSESDNYGYTF.

This clone was detected only a few times. V usage is TRBV7-2 and J usage is TRBJ2-7; 9 bases fit TRBD1. V was pared by 3 bases and J by 4 bases, with 4 bases of the junction left unmatched. The CDR3 length is 14 residues. CDR1 and CDR2 from the germline V gene are SGHTA and FQGNSA. The DNA of the CDR3 is TGTGCCAGCAGCTTGGGACAGGGAAATTACGAGCAGTACTTC. Translation: CASSLGQGNYEQYF. The full variable domain, completed using reference TRBV7-2 and TRBJ2-7, is GAGVSQSPSNKVTEKGKDVELRCDPISGHTALYWYRQSLGQGLEFLIYFQGNSAPDKSGLPSDRFSAERTGGSVSTLTIQRTQQEDSAVYLCASSLGQGNYEQYFGPGTRLTVT.

CDR3 residues: CASIGWASGSEGAKNIQYF. CDR3 nucleotides: TGTGCCAGCATAGGTTGGGCTAGCGGGAGTGAGGGCGCCAAAAACATTCAGTACTTC. The chain joins TRBV27 to TRBJ2-4; TRBD2 agrees at 10 bases. Germline V gives CDR1 MNHEY, CDR2 SMNVEV (reference sequence). The CDR3 contains 19 residues. Trimming took 7 bases from V and 1 from J; bases not matched to a gene: 16.

This clone came up a few times. The chain combines TRBV4-1 with TRBJ2-3; D uncertain. Germline lookup yields CDR1 MGHRA and CDR2 YSYEKL. The CDR3 has 15 residues. Deletions cut 0 bases from V and 2 bases from J, with 9 bases between. CDR3 loop: CASSQELHYTDTQYF. CDR3 sequence (DNA): TGCGCCAGCAGCCAAGAGCTCCATTACACAGATACGCAGTATTTT.

CDR3 residues: CASSEAIILDRGQPQHF. CDR3 sequence (DNA): TGTGCCAGCAGTGAAGCAATAATCCTCGACAGGGGACAGCCCCAGCATTTT. This rearrangement joins TRBV6-1 to TRBJ1-5, with 8 bases fitting TRBD1. J was trimmed by 7 bases and V by 0 bases; bases with no gene match: 11. This CDR3 is built from 17 residues. CDR1 is MNHNS and CDR2 is SASEGT in the germline V gene.